Below, one T cell receptor (beta chain) is given with its context. Between the trimmed V and J ends, which lost 0 bases and 9 bases, there was a span of 12 bases. The CDR3 extends over 13 amino acids. Germline V CDR1 and CDR2: DFQATT, SNEGSKA (reference sequence). As part of library construction, unique molecular identifiers were attached to individual cDNA molecules. A single record per CDR3 protein comes from TCRdb applying MiXCR to the 5' RACE reads. The table lists approximately 71,000 distinct CDR3 sequences, 9.5% to 15% of them singletons. The record originates from a study of early T cells in non-severe SARS-CoV-2 infection.

The clonotype was recovered from an adult who was a healthcare worker with PCR-confirmed SARS-CoV-2 infection or an uninfected control (not recorded which). Sequenced material: whole blood, taken at baseline. The chain recombines TRBV20-1 with TRBJ2-1; D is ambiguous. The CDR3 loop is CSARDFGEAEQFF. The DNA of the CDR3 is TGCAGTGCTAGAGATTTTGGCGAAGCTGAGCAGTTCTTC.